The 31 T cell receptor beta chains presented below share a single source sample, sequenced in a study of T cell repertoires in cytomegalovirus infection. Each CDR3 protein gets one entry after TCRdb re-called the reads with MiXCR. This sample has hundreds of thousands of distinct CDR3 sequences, with 24% found just once. The sample taken for sequencing was CD8+ T cells from PBMCs. The origin of the receptors is a human donor in good health (CMV status not recorded). Some clones in this sample may be carry-over from other donors' samples.

The V and J genes are TRBV27 and TRBJ2-2; the D is unclear. CDR1 and CDR2 (germline): MNHEY, SMNVEV (reference sequence). V lost 3 bases to trimming and J lost 6 bases, with 8 bases between them. CDR3 length equals 13 residues. The CDR3 sequence is CASSFSPSGELFF. The CDR3 nucleotides read TGTGCCAGCAGTTTTTCCCCCTCCGGGGAGCTGTTTTTT.

This clonotype has ten or more counts. The genes are TRBV7-8 and TRBJ2-1, with 9 nucleotides matching TRBD1. The junction had 12 bases not matched to a gene; V was cut back by 5 bases and J by 7 bases. CDR3 length: 16 amino acids. Germline V gene sequence: CDR1 SGHVS, CDR2 FQNEAQ. In DNA form, the CDR3 reads TGTGCCAGCAGCACCCCGGACAGGGGTCCGCCAAATGAGCAGTTCTTC. Its protein is CASSTPDRGPPNEQFF. Full variable domain (remainder filled in from reference TRBV7-8 and TRBJ2-1): GAGVSQSPRYKVAKRGQDVALRCDPISGHVSLFWYQQALGQGPEFLTYFQNEAQLDKSGLPSDRFFAERPEGSVSTLKIQRTQQEDSAVYLCASSTPDRGPPNEQFFGPGTRLTVL.

To note about this clonotype: This may be a read error, as it is one base from a much larger clone. The CDR3 protein is CVSSQSPGQVHNEQFF. Here the CDR3 DNA reads TGTGTCAGCAGCCAAAGCCCGGGACAGGTACACAATGAGCAGTTCTTC. This chain links TRBV7-6 with TRBJ2-1; TRBD1 agrees at 8 bases. CDR1 and CDR2 from the germline V gene are SGHVS and FNYEAQ. The CDR3 is 16 residues long.

In this sample, this clonotype turned up a few times. This chain joins TRBV20-1 and TRBJ2-7; possibly TRBD2 for D (5 bases). Germline V lookup: CDR1 DFQATT, CDR2 SNEGSKA (reference sequence). Trimming pared 0 bases from V and 4 bases from J, leaving 13 bases between. The CDR3 covers 14 residues. The CDR3 is CSARDRRRLYEQYF. The CDR3 coding sequence is TGCAGTGCTAGAGATCGCCGGAGGCTTTACGAGCAGTACTTC.

This clonotype was recorded once. This chain connects TRBV6-1 to TRBJ2-7; 9 bases match TRBD1. CDR3 length equals 13 residues. The germline V gene encodes CDR1 MNHNS and CDR2 SASEGT. V lost 10 bases and J lost 7; bases outside the gene matches: 11. As DNA, the CDR3 is TGTGCCACCCTGGGACAGGGTTTAATGGAGCAGTACGTC. Translation: CATLGQGLMEQYV.

This clonotype was counted ten times or more. CDR3 sequence (DNA): TGTGCCAGCAGCTTAGCGGCCGCTTCTGAGCAGTTCTTC. Translation: CASSLAAASEQFF. The V call is TRBV7-8, the J call TRBJ2-1; D is uncertain. The germline V gene has CDR1 SGHVS and CDR2 FQNEAQ. The ends were cut back, 0 bases at V and 9 bases at J, with 9 bases in the middle. The CDR3 covers 13 residues.

CDR3 sequence reads: CATALGAYDFNV. The DNA of the CDR3 is TGTGCCACTGCGCTGGGGGCCTACGATTTTAACGTC. The chain carries TRBV7-9 and TRBJ2-7; D possibly corresponds to TRBD1 (6 bases). Germline CDR1 is SEHNR and CDR2 is FQNEAQ (reference sequence). The CDR3 sequence is 12 residues long.

This clonotype has more than one count but fewer than ten. The rearrangement links TRBV28 to TRBJ1-2; 9 nucleotides agree with TRBD1. The V gene end was trimmed by 7 bases and the J gene end by 4 bases; junction bases not matched to a gene: 19. Germline V gene lookup returns CDR1 MDHEN and CDR2 SYDVKM. The CDR3 is 18 residues long. The CDR3 here is CASTAFGQGQAILYGYTF. The CDR3 bases are TGTGCCAGCACCGCCTTCGGACAGGGGCAGGCGATACTCTATGGCTACACCTTC.

The V and J genes are TRBV9 and TRBJ1-2, with D unclear. This CDR3 comprises 17 residues. Trimming left V 0 bases short and J 8 bases short, with 23 bases between. Germline CDR1 SGDLS, CDR2 YYNGEE. The CDR3 DNA reads TGTGCCAGCAGCGTAGTAGAAAGGCTCGGATACTACGAGGGCTACACCTTC. This translates into CASSVVERLGYYEGYTF.

This clonotype was detected many times. The chain employs TRBV7-8 and TRBJ1-5; 10 bases line up with TRBD1. The CDR3 is made up of 16 amino acids. V lost 2 bases, J lost 6 bases, and 7 bases stayed unmatched. The V gene's germline CDR1 is SGHVS and CDR2 FQNEAQ. CDR3 in DNA: TGTGCCAGCAGCTTAAACCGGGACAGGGGTTTTCAGCCCCAGCATTTT. This codes for CASSLNRDRGFQPQHF.

CDR3: CASSLWTGFRTGELFF. CDR3 sequence (DNA): TGTGCCAGCAGCCTTTGGACAGGGTTTAGGACCGGGGAGCTGTTTTTT. This chain uses TRBV5-6 with TRBJ2-2; the match to TRBD1 covers 8 bases. The CDR3 is made up of 16 amino acids. V gave up 4 bases and J gave up 5 bases; unmatched junction bases: 10. Germline CDR1 SGHDT, CDR2 YYEEEE.

A word on this clonotype: A much more abundant neighbour one base away suggests this may be a read error. The chain combines TRBV7-6 with TRBJ1-1, with TRBD1 identical over 8 bases. Germline V CDR1 and CDR2: SGHVS, FNYEAQ. The CDR3 has 12 residues. DNA for the CDR3: TGTGTCAGCAGCGCAGGGGGCGGTGAAGCTTTCTTT. The encoded protein is CVSSAGGGEAFF.

This clonotype was recorded many times. This chain uses TRBV29-1 with TRBJ2-5, with D unclear. This CDR3 has 13 amino acids. Between the trimmed V and J ends, which lost 3 bases and 5 bases, there was a span of 13 bases. Looked up from germline, CDR1 is SQVTM and CDR2 is ANQGSEA. The CDR3 sequence: CSVEVLFGETQYF. For the CDR3, the DNA is TGCAGCGTTGAGGTCCTATTTGGGGAGACCCAGTACTTC.

The chain recombines TRBV29-1 with TRBJ1-1; a possible D gene is TRBD1 (5 bases). The CDR3 has 12 amino acids. Trimming pared 4 bases from V and 4 bases from J, leaving 10 bases between. In germline, CDR1 is SQVTM, CDR2 ANQGSEA. The CDR3 sequence is CSVVQGSTEAFF. CDR3 DNA: TGCAGCGTTGTTCAGGGCAGCACTGAAGCTTTCTTT.

This clonotype was observed many times. The chain has TRBV28 and TRBJ2-7; D gene ambiguous. The CDR3 totals 13 residues. V lost 3 bases and J 6 bases, leaving 12 bases between the germline ends. Per the germline V gene, CDR1 is MDHEN and CDR2 is SYDVKM. The CDR3 nucleotides read TGTGCCAGCAGTTTTGCCAGACGTCTCGAGCAGTACGTC. The encoded protein is CASSFARRLEQYV.

In its sample, this clonotype was seen once. The gene calls are TRBV29-1 and TRBJ1-2; 7 bases are shared with TRBD1. CDR1 and CDR2 (germline): SQVTM, ANQGSEA. The CDR3 has 13 amino acids. Trimming removed 8 bases from V and 6 bases from J; junction bases left unmatched: 12. CDR3 sequence (DNA): TGCAGCTTCAACGACAGGGTCGGCGATGGCTACACCTTC. It is translated as CSFNDRVGDGYTF.

Only a few counts were recorded for this clonotype. The chain joins TRBV28 to TRBJ2-7, with D tentatively TRBD2 (5 bases). The ends were cut back, 6 bases at V and 4 bases at J, with 19 bases in the middle. The CDR3 totals 15 residues. Germline CDR1 and CDR2: MDHEN and SYDVKM. This CDR3 is CASRPRTGNAYEQYV. The CDR3 DNA sequence: TGTGCCAGCAGACCCCGGACGGGGAACGCTTACGAGCAGTACGTC.

Ten or more counts support this clonotype. V usage is TRBV11-3 and J usage is TRBJ2-3; 8 bases are a match to TRBD1. J was trimmed by 4 bases and V by 4 bases; bases with no gene match: 4. Germline values: CDR1 SGHNT, CDR2 YENEEA. The CDR3 has 14 residues. CDR3 coding DNA: TGTGCCAGCAGCTCAAGGACAGGGCCAGATACGCAGTATTTT. It specifies CASSSRTGPDTQYF. Using reference TRBV11-3 and TRBJ2-3 for the parts outside the CDR3, the full variable domain is EAGVVQSPRYKIIEKKQPVAFWCNPISGHNTLYWYLQNLGQGPELLIRYENEEAVDDSQLPKDRFSAERLKGVDSTLKIQPAELGDSAVYLCASSSRTGPDTQYFGPGTRLTVL.

This chain joins TRBV29-1 and TRBJ1-1; tentatively, D is TRBD1 (5 bases). Germline V gene data show CDR1 as SQVTM and CDR2 as ANQGSEA. Trimming took off 6 bases at V and 4 bases at J, with 12 bases between the two ends. The CDR3 length is 12 residues. In nucleotides, the CDR3 is TGCAGCGTGGTTCAGGGTTTCACTGAAGCTTTCTTT. It translates to CSVVQGFTEAFF.

The CDR3 protein is CASSPSDSGFHYGYTF. The CDR3 DNA reads as TGTGCCAGCTCACCTTCGGACTCAGGTTTTCACTATGGCTACACCTTC. The chain has TRBV18 and TRBJ1-2, with unresolved D. Trimming cost V 3 bases and J 3 bases, with 17 bases left between them. Germline lookup yields CDR1 KGHSH and CDR2 LQKENI. This CDR3 region has 16 residues.

The chain uses TRBV14 and TRBJ1-2; D remains ambiguous. V lost 4 bases, J lost 3 bases, and 15 bases lay in between. Germline assignment: CDR1 SGHDN and CDR2 FVKESK. The CDR3 loop spans 15 amino acids. The CDR3 bases are TGTGCCAGCAGCCCCCCTGGGAGGGCGGACTATGGCTACACCTTC. Protein: CASSPPGRADYGYTF.

This clonotype came up many times. The rearrangement uses TRBV28 and TRBJ2-4; perhaps D is TRBD1 or TRBD2 (5 bases each). Trimming pared 6 bases from V and 8 bases from J, leaving 23 bases between. This CDR3 region has 16 residues. Looked up from germline, CDR1 is MDHEN and CDR2 is SYDVKM. CDR3 coding DNA: TGTGCCAGCAGCTTCCTCATGGGCAGGGAGATTTACATTCAGTACTTC. This translates into CASSFLMGREIYIQYF.

For this clonotype: A read error may explain this, as a much larger clone is one base away. This rearrangement joins TRBV7-6 to TRBJ1-6; weak D call: TRBD1 (6 bases). The CDR3 covers 14 residues. Looked up from germline, CDR1 is SGHVS and CDR2 is FNYEAQ. The CDR3 DNA reads TGTGCCAGCAGCTCCCGGGGGCTTAATTCACCCCTCTACTTT. This encodes CASSSRGLNSPLYF.

The chain has TRBV7-9 and TRBJ2-1; 8 bases map to TRBD2. The CDR3 totals 14 residues. Germline-derived CDR1 and CDR2 are SEHNR and FQNEAQ (reference sequence). J gave up 7 bases and V 0 bases, and 2 bases lay outside the gene matches. The DNA of the CDR3 is TGTGCCAGCAGCTTAGCGGGACTAGGTAATGAGCAGTTCTTC. Its protein product is CASSLAGLGNEQFF.

The chain combines TRBV5-5 with TRBJ2-2, with 11 bases aligning to TRBD1. V gave up 2 bases and J gave up 4 bases; unmatched junction bases: 4. The CDR3 has 16 residues. The germline CDR1 and CDR2 sequences are SGHKS and YYEKEE (reference sequence). CDR3 bases: TGTGCCAGCAGCTTTACCGGGACAGGGGGCACCGGGGAGCTGTTTTTT. As protein: CASSFTGTGGTGELFF.

This clonotype was counted ten times or more. The chain employs TRBV7-9 and TRBJ1-1; D gene ambiguous. This CDR3 region has 17 residues. Germline assignment: CDR1 SEHNR and CDR2 FQNEAQ (reference sequence). Between the trimmed V and J ends, which lost 7 bases and 2 bases, there was a span of 23 bases. The CDR3 is CASTRMEGWSVNTEAFF. The CDR3 DNA sequence: TGTGCCAGCACCCGGATGGAGGGTTGGAGTGTAAACACTGAAGCTTTCTTT.

This clonotype has more than one count but fewer than ten. The gene calls are TRBV6-2 or TRBV6-3 and TRBJ2-5; 10 positions agree with TRBD2. Looked up from germline, CDR1 is MNHEY and CDR2 is SVGEGT. Trimming cost V 6 bases and J 10 bases; bases outside gene matches: 14. The CDR3 spans 15 residues. The CDR3 DNA is TGTGCCAGCAGCACCCCGCTAGCGGGGGTAGGGAACCAGTACTTC. Translated, it gives CASSTPLAGVGNQYF.

Details on this clonotype: The conserved final phenylalanine or tryptophan is absent from the CDR3, which likely points to a read error. This chain connects TRBV20-1 to TRBJ1-1; D possibly corresponds to TRBD1 (6 bases). V lost 0 bases to trimming and J lost 1 base, with 12 bases between them. This CDR3 has 15 amino acids. Looked up from germline, CDR1 is DFQATT and CDR2 is SNEGSKA (reference sequence). CDR3 coding DNA: TGCAGTGCTAGAGATAGGCGGACAGAGAACACTGAAGCTTTCTCT. Translating it yields CSARDRRTENTEAFS.

This clonotype was seen only once. V is TRBV20-1 and J is TRBJ1-2, with 8 nucleotides matching TRBD1. J lost 4 bases, V lost 0 bases, and 7 bases had no gene match. This CDR3 spans 15 amino acids. From germline, CDR1 is DFQATT and CDR2 SNEGSKA (reference sequence). This chain's CDR3 is CSARDPGGLGYGYTF. CDR3 DNA: TGCAGTGCTAGAGATCCAGGGGGCCTGGGCTATGGCTACACCTTC.

J is TRBJ2-7 and V is TRBV12-3 or TRBV12-4; 7 bases are a match to TRBD2. Losses at the gene ends were 2 bases for V and 5 bases for J; bases not matched to a gene: 6. The CDR3 loop spans 14 amino acids. This CDR3 is CASSLRKGGHEQYF. CDR3 bases: TGTGCCAGCAGTTTACGGAAGGGAGGGCACGAGCAGTACTTC.

This clonotype was counted only a few times. The V and J genes are TRBV20-1 and TRBJ2-1; D uncertain. The CDR3 contains 15 residues. Germline V gene sequence: CDR1 DFQATT, CDR2 SNEGSKA (reference sequence). Trimming shortened V by 0 bases and J by 5 bases, and 14 bases separated the two germline ends. Here the CDR3 DNA reads TGCAGTGCTAGAGATAGCCTAGTATCCCACAATGAGCAGTTCTTC. Translated, it gives CSARDSLVSHNEQFF.